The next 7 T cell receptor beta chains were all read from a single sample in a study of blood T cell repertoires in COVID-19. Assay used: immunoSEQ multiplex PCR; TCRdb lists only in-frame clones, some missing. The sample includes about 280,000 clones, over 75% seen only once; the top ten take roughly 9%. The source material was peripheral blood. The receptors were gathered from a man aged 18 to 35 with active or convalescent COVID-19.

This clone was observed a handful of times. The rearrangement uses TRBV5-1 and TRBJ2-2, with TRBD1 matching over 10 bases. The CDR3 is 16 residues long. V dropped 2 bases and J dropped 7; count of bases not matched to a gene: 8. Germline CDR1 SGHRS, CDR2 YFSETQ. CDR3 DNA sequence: TGCGCCAGCAGCTTATCCGGGACAGGGGCGGTCGGGGAGCTGTTTTTT. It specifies CASSLSGTGAVGELFF.

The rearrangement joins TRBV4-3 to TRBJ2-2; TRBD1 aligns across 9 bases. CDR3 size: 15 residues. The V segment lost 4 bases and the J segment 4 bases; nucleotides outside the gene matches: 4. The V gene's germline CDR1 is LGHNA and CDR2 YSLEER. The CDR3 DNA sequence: TGCGCCAGCAGCCTGGGACAGGGTACCACCGGGGAGCTGTTTTTT. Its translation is CASSLGQGTTGELFF.

The DNA of the CDR3 is TGTGCCAGCGGATGGGGGGTGACCGGGGAAGGCTACACCTTC. It translates to CASGWGVTGEGYTF. J is TRBJ1-2 and V is TRBV6-5; perhaps TRBD1 as D (5 bases). The CDR3 loop spans 14 amino acids. V was clipped by 8 bases and J by 8 bases, with 21 bases between them. Per the germline V gene, CDR1 is MNHEY and CDR2 is SVGAGI.

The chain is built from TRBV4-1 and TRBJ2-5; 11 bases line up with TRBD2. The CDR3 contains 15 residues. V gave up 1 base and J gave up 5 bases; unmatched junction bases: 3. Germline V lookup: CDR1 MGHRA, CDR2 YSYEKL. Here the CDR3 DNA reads TGCGCCAGCAGCCAAGTGGCTAGCGGGAGGGAGACCCAGTACTTC. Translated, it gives CASSQVASGRETQYF.

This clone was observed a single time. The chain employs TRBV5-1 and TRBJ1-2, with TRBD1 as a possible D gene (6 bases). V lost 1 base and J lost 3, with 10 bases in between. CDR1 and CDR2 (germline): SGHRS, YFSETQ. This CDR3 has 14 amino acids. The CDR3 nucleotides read TGCGCCAGCAGCTTGCAGGGGCGCGACTATGGCTACACCTTC. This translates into CASSLQGRDYGYTF.

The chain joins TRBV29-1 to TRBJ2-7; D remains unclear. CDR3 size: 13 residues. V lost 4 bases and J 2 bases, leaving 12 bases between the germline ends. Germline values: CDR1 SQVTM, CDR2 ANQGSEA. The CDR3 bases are TGCAGCGTTGGAGTTGGAGCCCCCTACGAGCAGTACTTC. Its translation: CSVGVGAPYEQYF.

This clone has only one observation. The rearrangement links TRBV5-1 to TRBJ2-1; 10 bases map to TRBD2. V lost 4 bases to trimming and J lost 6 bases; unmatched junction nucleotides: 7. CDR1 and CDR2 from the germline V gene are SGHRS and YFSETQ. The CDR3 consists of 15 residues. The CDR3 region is CASSDSGGAGNEQFF. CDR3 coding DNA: TGCGCCAGCAGCGACAGCGGGGGGGCTGGCAATGAGCAGTTCTTC.